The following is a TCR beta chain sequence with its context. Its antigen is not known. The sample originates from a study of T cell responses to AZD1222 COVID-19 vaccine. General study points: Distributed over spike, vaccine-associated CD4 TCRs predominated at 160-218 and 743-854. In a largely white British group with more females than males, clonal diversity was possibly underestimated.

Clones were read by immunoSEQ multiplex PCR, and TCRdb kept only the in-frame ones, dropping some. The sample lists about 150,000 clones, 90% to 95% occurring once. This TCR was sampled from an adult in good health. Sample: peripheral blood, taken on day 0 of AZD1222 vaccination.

CDR3 loop: CASSLVSGGPDTQYF. The DNA of the CDR3 is TGTGCCAGCAGCTTGGTTAGCGGAGGGCCAGATACGCAGTATTTT. The gene calls are TRBV5-6 and TRBJ2-3, with D possibly being TRBD2 (6 bases). Germline CDR1 reads SGHDT; CDR2 reads YYEEEE. Trimming cost V 0 bases and J 4 bases, with 12 bases left between them. The CDR3 is made up of 15 amino acids.